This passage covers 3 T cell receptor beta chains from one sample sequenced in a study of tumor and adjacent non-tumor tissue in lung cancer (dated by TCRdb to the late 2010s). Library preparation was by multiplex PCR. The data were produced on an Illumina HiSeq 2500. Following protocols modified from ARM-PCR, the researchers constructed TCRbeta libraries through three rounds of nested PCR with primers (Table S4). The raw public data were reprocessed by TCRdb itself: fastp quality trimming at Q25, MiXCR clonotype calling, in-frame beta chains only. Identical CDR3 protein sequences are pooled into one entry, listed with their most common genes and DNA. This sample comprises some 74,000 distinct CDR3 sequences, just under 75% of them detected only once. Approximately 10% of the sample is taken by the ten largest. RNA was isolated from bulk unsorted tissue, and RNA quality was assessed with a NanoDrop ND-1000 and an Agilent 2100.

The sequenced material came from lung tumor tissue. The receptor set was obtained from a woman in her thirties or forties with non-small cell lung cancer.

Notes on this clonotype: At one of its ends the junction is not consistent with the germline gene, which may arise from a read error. Written as DNA, the CDR3 is TGTGCCAGCAGTGAGCGTGCGGGTCAGGGTCAGCCCCAGCTTTTT. Translating gives CASSERAGQGQPQLF. The rearrangement links TRBV6-1 to TRBJ1-5; weak D call: TRBD1 (5 bases). Looked up from germline, CDR1 is MNHNS and CDR2 is SASEGT. The length of the CDR3 is 15 residues.

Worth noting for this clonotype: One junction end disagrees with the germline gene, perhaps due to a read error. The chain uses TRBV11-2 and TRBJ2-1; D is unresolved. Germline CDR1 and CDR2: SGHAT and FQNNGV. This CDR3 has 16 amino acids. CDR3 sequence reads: CTSSLQPPSSYDEQFF. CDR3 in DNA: TGTACCAGCAGCCTCCAACCGCCGAGCTCCTACGATGAGCAGTTCTTC. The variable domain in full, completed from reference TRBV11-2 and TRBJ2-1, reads EAGVAQSPRYKIIEKRQSVAFWCNPISGHATLYWYQQILGQGPKLLIQFQNNGVVDDSQLPKDRFSAERLKGVDSTLKIQPAKLEDSAVYLCTSSLQPPSSYDEQFFGPGTRLTVL.

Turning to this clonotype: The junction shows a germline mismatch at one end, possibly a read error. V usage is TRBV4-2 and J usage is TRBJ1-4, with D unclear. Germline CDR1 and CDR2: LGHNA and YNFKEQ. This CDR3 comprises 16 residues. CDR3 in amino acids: CASSQDDTATNEKLIF. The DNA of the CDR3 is TGTGCCAGCAGCCAAGACGACACTGCAACTAATGAAAAACTGATTTTT.